The rows below give T cell receptor beta chains drawn from one sample of a study of cytomegalovirus exposure and HLA in healthy donors. This table comes from immunoSEQ multiplex PCR, and its TCRdb copy is limited to in-frame clones, with some not included. The sample holds around 110,000 clones, around 73% seen once. Sequenced sample: PBMCs. These receptors came from a man aged 30-40 years in good health and CMV-seronegative. CDR3s include the opening cysteine and the closing phenylalanine or tryptophan. The D gene is left open where the match is weak. Where a row states a size, it is once, few, many or the class of an expanded clone; other rows omit it.

J,size,V,D,DNA,CDR3
TRBJ2-1,NA,TRBV5-1,TRBD2,TGCGCCAGCAGCTTGGCCGGGGGGACCCCCTACAATGAGCAGTTCTTC,CASSLAGGTPYNEQFF
TRBJ2-7,NA,TRBV28,TRBD1,TGTGCCAGCAGTCCCGCCGGGACAGGGATTAGCAACGAGCAGTACTTC,CASSPAGTGISNEQYF
TRBJ2-7,NA,TRBV5-4,TRBD2,TGTGCCAGCAGCTTGGGTGCGGGGGGGGCGGGTGAGCAGTACTTC,CASSLGAGGAGEQYF
TRBJ1-1,once,TRBV2,TRBD1,TGTGCCAGCAGAAAACAGGGGGCCCCCACTGAAGCTTTCTTT,CASRKQGAPTEAFF
TRBJ1-1,once,TRBV7-3,NA,TGTGCCAGCAGCTCCGGGGGGGGCCAGAACACTGAAGCTTTCTTT,CASSSGGGQNTEAFF
TRBJ2-1,NA,TRBV4-1,NA,TGCGCCAGCAGCCAAGGTCCCGGGGGTTCCTACAATGAGCAGTTCTTC,CASSQGPGGSYNEQFF
TRBJ1-2,NA,TRBV2,TRBD1,TGTGCCAGCAGTGAGAGACAGGGACCCAGCTATGGCTACACCTTC,CASSERQGPSYGYTF
TRBJ2-6,NA,TRBV27,NA,TGTGCCAGCAGTTCAGGACATGGGCTTAGTGGGGCCAACGTCCTGACTTTC,CASSSGHGLSGANVLTF
TRBJ1-2,NA,TRBV6-5,NA,TGTGCCAGCAGTTACTCGGGGGGAACTGGCTACACCTTC,CASSYSGGTGYTF
TRBJ1-6,NA,TRBV28,NA,TGTGCCAGCAGAACACCGGGACTAATCATTTATAATTCACCCCTCCACTTT,CASRTPGLIIYNSPLHF
TRBJ2-1,NA,TRBV10-1,TRBD2,TGCGCCAGCAGCCCAGCGGGAGGGGTCTTCGAGCAGTTCTTC,CASSPAGGVFEQFF
TRBJ1-1,NA,TRBV2,NA,TGTGCCAGCAGTGAAGCACGTTCGGGGGGGCGGGGCACTGAAGCTTTCTTT,CASSEARSGGRGTEAFF
TRBJ2-1,NA,TRBV15,TRBD2,TGTGCCACCCTTAGCGGGAAAGAGCAGTTCTTC,CATLSGKEQFF
TRBJ2-3,NA,TRBV2,NA,TGTGCCAGAAGACTCCGGGGGAACACAGATACGCAGTATTTT,CARRLRGNTDTQYF
TRBJ2-7,NA,TRBV12-5,TRBD1,TGTGCTAGTGGTTTGGCGACAGGGTCAATCGACGAGCAGTACTTC,CASGLATGSIDEQYF
TRBJ1-2,NA,TRBV28,TRBD1,TGTGCCAGCGGGACAGTTACAAACTATGGCTACACCTTC,CASGTVTNYGYTF
TRBJ2-2,once,TRBV10-2,TRBD2,TGCGCCAGCAGCCCCATTGTTCTAGCGGGACTCACCGGGGAGCTGTTTTTT,CASSPIVLAGLTGELFF
TRBJ1-1,many,TRBV7-3,NA,TGTGCCAGCAGCTTAAATGGGGCCATCACTGAAGCTTTCTTT,CASSLNGAITEAFF
TRBJ2-2,NA,TRBV19,TRBD1,TGTGCCAGTAGTCCGAGGACAGGGTGGGTCGGGGAGCTGTTTTTT,CASSPRTGWVGELFF
TRBJ1-1,few,TRBV5-1,NA,TGCGCCAGCAGCCCGAGGGCCGAGAACACTGAAGCTTTCTTT,CASSPRAENTEAFF
TRBJ1-1,NA,TRBV10-3,TRBD1,TGTGCCATCAGTGGGACAGGGGGCATGAGCACTGAAGCTTTCTTT,CAISGTGGMSTEAFF
TRBJ2-5,NA,TRBV2,TRBD2,TGTGCCAGCAGTGACCGGGGGGGTAGCGGGCTGTCAGGAGAGACCCAGTACTTC,CASSDRGGSGLSGETQYF
TRBJ2-7,NA,TRBV5-4,TRBD1,TGTGCCAGCAGCTTTGGGACAGGCGCCTACGAGCAGTACTTC,CASSFGTGAYEQYF
TRBJ1-3,NA,TRBV10-3,NA,TGTGCCATCAGTGATACGACCTCGGCGGTAGTCTCTGGAAACACCATATATTTT,CAISDTTSAVVSGNTIYF
TRBJ2-1,NA,TRBV7-2,TRBD2,TGTGCCAGCAGCTCTAGGGGAGGGAATGAGCAGTTCTTC,CASSSRGGNEQFF
TRBJ1-4,NA,TRBV7-9,TRBD1,TGTGCCAGCAGGCCGACAGGGCCTAATGAAAAACTGTTTTTT,CASRPTGPNEKLFF
TRBJ2-7,NA,TRBV4-2,NA,TGTGCCAGCAGCCAACCTTCCTACGAGCAGTACTTC,CASSQPSYEQYF